This TCR beta chain was captured in a study of T cell clones after liver transplantation. As for the study in general: Post-transplant blood was tracked for graft-donor-reactive T cell clones identified in a pre-transplant mixed lymphocyte reaction.

Sequencing used immunoSEQ multiplex PCR; TCRdb keeps in-frame clones, though not all of them. Of roughly 49,000 clones in the sample, 55% to 75% were seen once. In its sample, this clone was seen a few times. Specimen: CD4+ T cells from blood, collected around 4.5 years after liver transplant. This sequence originates from a human patient who received a liver transplant. Some of the T cells may derive from the graft donor.

CDR3 in amino acids: CASSQDPWTGTGEQYF. The CDR3 DNA sequence: TGTGCCAGCAGCCAAGATCCCTGGACAGGGACGGGAGAGCAGTACTTC. The gene calls are TRBV14 and TRBJ2-7, with 8 bases lining up with TRBD1. Germline CDR1 reads SGHDN; CDR2 reads FVKESK. The CDR3 runs 16 residues. Trimming at V came to 0 bases and at J to 7 bases, leaving 11 bases not matched to a gene.